The sequence of this T cell receptor beta chain was determined in a study of cytomegalovirus exposure and HLA in healthy donors. With 60 Vbeta and 13 Jbeta primers, the PCR was carried out. The table came from immunoSEQ multiplex PCR; TCRdb's copy has only in-frame clones and leaves some out. This sample yields some 150,000 clones, of which 78% are seen a single time; roughly 3% belongs to the top ten. To note about this clone: Its antigen is unknown.

Study findings and constraints: An analysis was carried out later, and it reportedly showed fewer N-insertions in an Asian-associated ancestry cluster than the approximately 700-donor mean.

This TCR derives from a male donor in good health and CMV-seronegative. Sequenced sample: PBMCs.

CDR3: CASSLNPGDRVTGELFF. CDR3 bases: TGTGCCAGCAGCTTGAATCCTGGGGACAGGGTCACCGGGGAGCTGTTTTTT. The V and J genes are TRBV7-9 and TRBJ2-2, with 9 bases identical to TRBD1. Germline V gene sequence: CDR1 SEHNR, CDR2 FQNEAQ (reference sequence). The CDR3 contains 17 residues. V dropped 3 bases and J dropped 4; count of bases not matched to a gene: 9.